One sample yielded the 27 T cell receptor beta chains listed below, sequenced in a study of T-cell memory formation after mild COVID-19. TCRdb fed the 5' RACE reads into MiXCR, producing one record per CDR3 protein. The sample gives about 440,000 distinct CDR3 sequences, over 15% of which show up once; 7.5% to 9.5% is in the top ten. Sequences were obtained from PBMCs or a T cell subset sorted from them (not recorded which). These receptors were collected from an adult woman who had mild COVID-19 (a few samples of this study predate the infection). Cell type and time point are not known.

This clonotype was seen only a few times. The chain joins TRBV5-1 to TRBJ2-1, with 13 bases identical to TRBD2. Germline V lookup: CDR1 SGHRS, CDR2 YFSETQ. V trimming: 2 bases; J trimming: 5 bases; junction bases outside the gene matches: 10. The CDR3 has 18 residues. CDR3 nucleotide sequence: TGCGCCAGCAGCTTCGGACTAGCGGGAGCGGGGAAAGACAATGAGCAGTTCTTC. As protein: CASSFGLAGAGKDNEQFF.

This clonotype appeared many times. V gene TRBV2 combines with J gene TRBJ2-1, with D maybe TRBD2 (6 bases). The ends were cut back, 0 bases at V and 6 bases at J, with 18 bases in the middle. The germline gives CDR1 SNHLY, CDR2 FYNNEI. The CDR3 length is 17 residues. The CDR3 region is CASSEASAGMAFNEQFF. The DNA for the CDR3 is TGTGCCAGCAGTGAAGCCTCCGCGGGGATGGCCTTCAATGAGCAGTTCTTC.

This clonotype was detected a few times. The J gene is TRBJ2-5, the V gene TRBV7-6; 10 bases are shared with TRBD2. CDR1 is SGHVS, CDR2 FNYEAQ, per germline. V lost 7 bases and J lost 4; bases outside the gene matches: 9. This CDR3 comprises 15 residues. Here the CDR3 DNA reads TGTGCCAGCACTATAGCGGGGGGCCAGGGAGAGACCCAGTACTTC. It codes for CASTIAGGQGETQYF. Together with reference TRBV7-6 and TRBJ2-5, the CDR3 gives the full variable domain: GAGVSQSPRYKVTKRGQDVALRCDPISGHVSLYWYRQALGQGPEFLTYFNYEAQQDKSGLPNDRFSAERPEGSISTLTIQRTEQRDSAMYRCASTIAGGQGETQYFGPGTRLLVL.

V is TRBV6-5 and J is TRBJ1-3; weak D call: TRBD1 (6 bases). This CDR3 region has 15 residues. CDR1 is MNHEY, CDR2 SVGAGI, per germline. V lost 4 bases to trimming and J lost 2 bases, with 12 bases between them. The CDR3 nucleotides read TGTGCCAGCAGTTCTACAGGGATCCCTGGAAACACCATATATTTT. It is translated as CASSSTGIPGNTIYF.

CDR3 coding DNA: TGTGCCTGGAGTGCGGGGTATTACGAGCAGTACTTC. Translated, it gives CAWSAGYYEQYF. This sequence joins TRBV30 and TRBJ2-7; D is possibly TRBD2 (5 bases). Germline V gene lookup returns CDR1 GTSNPN and CDR2 SVGIG (reference sequence). The CDR3 extends over 12 amino acids. V was shortened by 1 base and J by 4 bases, with 8 bases between the two germline ends.

This clonotype was counted ten times or more. The rearrangement uses TRBV27 and TRBJ2-1; no firm D call. This CDR3 has 11 amino acids. Germline V lookup: CDR1 MNHEY, CDR2 SMNVEV (reference sequence). V was trimmed by 6 bases and J by 4 bases, leaving 4 bases between them. The CDR3 here is CASRAYNEQFF. CDR3 bases: TGTGCCAGCAGAGCATACAATGAGCAGTTCTTC.

This clonotype was found many times. This sequence joins TRBV7-6 and TRBJ2-1; D might be TRBD1 or TRBD2, each matching 5 bases. The CDR3 consists of 12 residues. Germline V lookup: CDR1 SGHVS, CDR2 FNYEAQ. Trimming left V 4 bases short and J 10 bases short, with 11 bases between. The CDR3 is CASSSSGGEQFF. The CDR3 DNA follows: TGTGCCAGCAGCTCTTCTGGGGGAGAGCAGTTCTTC.

The gene calls are TRBV5-1 and TRBJ1-1, with TRBD1 matching over 10 bases. Unmatched junction bases numbered 8, after V lost 3 bases and J lost 0 bases. This CDR3 comprises 17 residues. Germline V gene sequence: CDR1 SGHRS, CDR2 YFSETQ. The CDR3 DNA reads as TGCGCCAGCAGCTCAGGGACAGGGGATCTCCTGAACACTGAAGCTTTCTTT. Residues: CASSSGTGDLLNTEAFF.

The genes are TRBV7-6 and TRBJ1-1; maybe TRBD1 (6 bases). Germline lookup yields CDR1 SGHVS and CDR2 FNYEAQ. This CDR3 comprises 15 residues. Between the trimmed V and J ends, which lost 5 bases and 0 bases, there was a span of 13 bases. The chain's CDR3 is CASSLGGDMNTEAFF. CDR3 bases: TGTGCCAGCAGCCTTGGCGGGGACATGAACACTGAAGCTTTCTTT.

V usage is TRBV7-9 and J usage is TRBJ1-1; no clear D. CDR1 SEHNR and CDR2 FQNEAQ come from the germline V gene (reference sequence). This CDR3 has 15 amino acids. V lost 5 bases and J lost 1, with 14 bases in between. The CDR3 loop is CASSIRLHENTEAFF. CDR3 coding DNA: TGTGCCAGCAGCATTCGTTTACACGAGAACACTGAAGCTTTCTTT.

This clonotype was picked up a small number of times. The V gene is TRBV7-2, the J gene TRBJ2-2; 9 bases align to TRBD1. Trimming at V came to 5 bases and at J to 5 bases, leaving 3 bases not matched to a gene. In germline, CDR1 is SGHTA, CDR2 FQGNSA. This CDR3 comprises 14 residues. The CDR3 sequence: CASSRDRVTGELFF. As DNA, the CDR3 is TGTGCCAGCAGCCGGGACAGGGTGACCGGGGAGCTGTTTTTT.

The J gene is TRBJ1-5, the V gene TRBV5-5; 8 bases are a match to TRBD1. Germline V gene sequence: CDR1 SGHKS, CDR2 YYEKEE (reference sequence). Trimming removed 4 bases from V and 0 bases from J; junction bases left unmatched: 9. The CDR3 runs to 17 residues. The CDR3 region is CASSTDRELYSNQPQHF. In DNA form, the CDR3 reads TGTGCCAGCAGCACGGACAGGGAACTTTATAGCAATCAGCCCCAGCATTTT.

This sequence joins TRBV6-2 or TRBV6-3 and TRBJ2-3; the D is unclear. V was trimmed by 5 bases and J by 0 bases, leaving 9 bases between them. This CDR3 is 14 amino acids long. Looked up from germline, CDR1 is MNHEY and CDR2 is SVGEGT. CDR3 region: CASSLQWSTDTQYF. Here the CDR3 DNA reads TGTGCCAGCAGTCTACAATGGAGCACAGATACGCAGTATTTT.

The V call is TRBV5-1, the J call TRBJ2-1; 7 positions match TRBD1. This CDR3 region has 16 residues. CDR1 is SGHRS, CDR2 YFSETQ, per germline. Trimming took 4 bases from V and 2 from J; bases not matched to a gene: 9. The CDR3 DNA is TGCGCCAGCAGCAAAGGGACAGCCGACACCTACAATGAGCAGTTCTTC. Its protein is CASSKGTADTYNEQFF.

V usage is TRBV4-3 and J usage is TRBJ2-7, with TRBD2 matching over 11 bases. The V gene's germline CDR1 is LGHNA and CDR2 YSLEER. The CDR3 length is 17 residues. V gave up 2 bases and J gave up 4 bases; unmatched junction bases: 10. CDR3 sequence (DNA): TGCGCCAGCAGCCAACCCGGGACTAGCGGCATCACTTACGAGCAGTACTTC. The encoded protein is CASSQPGTSGITYEQYF.

V gene TRBV5-1 combines with J gene TRBJ2-7; 15 bases line up with TRBD2. This CDR3 contains 18 residues. The V segment lost 4 bases and the J segment 7 bases; nucleotides outside the gene matches: 15. Germline lookup yields CDR1 SGHRS and CDR2 YFSETQ. The CDR3 coding sequence is TGCGCCAGCAGCATGACGGGACTAGCGGGGGGACCTCCCCGAGAGCAGTACTTC. It is translated as CASSMTGLAGGPPREQYF.

The chain joins TRBV12-3 or TRBV12-4 to TRBJ2-1; TRBD2 matches at 7 bases. CDR3 length: 13 residues. V lost 5 bases, J lost 9 bases, and 7 bases stayed unmatched. This CDR3 reads CASSRTSFGEQFF. The CDR3 DNA follows: TGTGCCAGCAGTCGGACTAGTTTTGGTGAGCAGTTCTTC.

This clonotype was picked up a small number of times. The V gene is TRBV4-1, the J gene TRBJ2-7; D gene unclear. CDR3 length: 14 residues. With 1 base removed from V and 0 bases from J, the gap between germline ends came to 7 bases. Germline V gives CDR1 MGHRA, CDR2 YSYEKL. CDR3 region: CASSQGTYSYEQYF. For the CDR3, the DNA is TGCGCCAGCAGCCAAGGGACCTACTCCTACGAGCAGTACTTC.

The chain has TRBV7-9 and TRBJ1-4, with 7 positions matching TRBD1. The germline V gene has CDR1 SEHNR and CDR2 FQNEAQ (reference sequence). The CDR3 runs to 16 residues. V gave up 5 bases and J gave up 5 bases; unmatched junction bases: 11. The DNA for the CDR3 is TGTGCCAGCAGCCCCCGGCGGGGACAGATGAATGAAAAACTGTTTTTT. The encoded protein is CASSPRRGQMNEKLFF.

This clonotype was seen a few times. The chain joins TRBV20-1 to TRBJ1-1; D is undetermined. Trimming cost V 3 bases and J 1 base, with 12 bases left between them. The germline CDR1 and CDR2 sequences are DFQATT and SNEGSKA (reference sequence). The CDR3 contains 14 residues. The CDR3 nucleotides read TGCAGTGCTAGCCCCAATTCCGGGAACACTGAAGCTTTCTTT. It translates to CSASPNSGNTEAFF.

The V gene is TRBV11-2, the J gene TRBJ2-7; 11 nucleotides agree with TRBD1. V was clipped by 5 bases and J by 6 bases; unmatched bases: 9. The CDR3 has 15 amino acids. Germline loops: CDR1 SGHAT, CDR2 FQNNGV. This chain's CDR3 is CASSPVRTGGGEQYF. Here the CDR3 DNA reads TGTGCCAGCAGCCCGGTAAGGACAGGGGGCGGCGAGCAGTACTTC.

V gene TRBV4-2 combines with J gene TRBJ2-1; D ambiguous. V was cut by 3 bases and J by 10 bases, with 13 bases left in between. This CDR3 contains 13 residues. Germline V lookup: CDR1 LGHNA, CDR2 YNFKEQ. Here the CDR3 DNA reads TGTGCCAGCAGCCAGCGTCTGGGTTGGGAGCAGTTCTTC. It codes for CASSQRLGWEQFF.

CDR3 nucleotides: TGTGCCAGCAGCCCCGCATTTGGGCAGTTCTTC. Amino acid sequence: CASSPAFGQFF. This sequence joins TRBV5-7 and TRBJ2-1; D uncertain. TRBV5-7 is flagged as an ORF with uncertain function. Between the trimmed V and J ends, which lost 4 bases and 12 bases, there was a span of 11 bases. The CDR3 runs 11 residues.

The chain links TRBV4-1 to TRBJ2-1; TRBD2 aligns across 12 bases. Losses at the gene ends were 4 bases for V and 3 bases for J; bases not matched to a gene: 13. This CDR3 contains 19 residues. Germline CDR1 is MGHRA and CDR2 is YSYEKL. This chain's CDR3 is CASSRGLAGRGGIYNEQFF. In DNA form, the CDR3 reads TGCGCCAGCAGCCGGGGACTAGCGGGCCGGGGGGGTATCTACAATGAGCAGTTCTTC.

This clonotype has more than one count but fewer than ten. The V call is TRBV7-9, the J call TRBJ2-1; tentatively, D is TRBD2 (5 bases). This CDR3 comprises 17 residues. CDR1 is SEHNR and CDR2 is FQNEAQ in the germline V gene (reference sequence). Trimming cost V 4 bases and J 0 bases, with 16 bases left between them. The CDR3 reads CASSSPRGRDSYNEQFF. CDR3 nucleotides: TGTGCCAGCAGCTCCCCCCGGGGAAGGGACTCCTACAATGAGCAGTTCTTC.

There are a few counts of this clonotype. The chain couples TRBV13 to TRBJ2-5; D may correspond to TRBD1 or TRBD2 (5 bases each). V gave up 5 bases and J gave up 0 bases, with 10 bases separating them. This CDR3 contains 14 residues. CDR1 and CDR2 from the germline V gene are PRHDT and FYEKMQ (reference sequence). CDR3 coding DNA: TGTGCCAGCAGCCTGAGGGGAAACCAAGAGACCCAGTACTTC. Its translation: CASSLRGNQETQYF.

The chain couples TRBV7-9 to TRBJ2-1, with 9 bases aligning to TRBD2. The CDR3 covers 18 residues. The germline gives CDR1 SEHNR, CDR2 FQNEAQ (reference sequence). V gave up 1 base and J gave up 4 bases; unmatched junction bases: 11. In DNA, the CDR3 is TGTGCCAGCAGCTTAGTTTCTATTCCTAGCGGGGTTTACAATGAGCAGTTCTTC. This sequence encodes CASSLVSIPSGVYNEQFF.